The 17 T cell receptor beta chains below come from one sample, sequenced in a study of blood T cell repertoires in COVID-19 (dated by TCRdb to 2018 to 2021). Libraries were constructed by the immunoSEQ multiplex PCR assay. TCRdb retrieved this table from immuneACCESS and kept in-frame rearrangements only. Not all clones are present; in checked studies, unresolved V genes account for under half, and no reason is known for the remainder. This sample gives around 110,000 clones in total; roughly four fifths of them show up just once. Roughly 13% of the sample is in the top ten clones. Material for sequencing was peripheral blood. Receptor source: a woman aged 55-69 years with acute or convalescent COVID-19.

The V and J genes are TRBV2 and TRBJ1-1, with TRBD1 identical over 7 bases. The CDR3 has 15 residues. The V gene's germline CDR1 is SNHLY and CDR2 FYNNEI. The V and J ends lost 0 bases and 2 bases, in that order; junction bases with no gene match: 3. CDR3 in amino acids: CASSEAPGGNTEAFF. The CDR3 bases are TGTGCCAGCAGTGAAGCGCCAGGGGGTAACACTGAAGCTTTCTTT.

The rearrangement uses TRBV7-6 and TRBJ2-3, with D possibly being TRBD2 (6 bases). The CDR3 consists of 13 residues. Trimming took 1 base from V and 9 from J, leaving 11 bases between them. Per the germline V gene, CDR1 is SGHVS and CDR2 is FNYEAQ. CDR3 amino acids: CASSLDPGLTQYF. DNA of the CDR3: TGTGCCAGCAGCTTAGATCCAGGACTAACGCAGTATTTT.

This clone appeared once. The CDR3 reads CASRDRGNEQFF. The CDR3 DNA follows: TGTGCCAGCAGGGACAGGGGGAATGAGCAGTTCTTC. This rearrangement joins TRBV27 to TRBJ2-1, with TRBD1 matching 10 bases. V trimming: 6 bases; J trimming: 7 bases; junction bases outside the gene matches: 0. Germline CDR1 MNHEY, CDR2 SMNVEV (reference sequence). There are 12 residues in the CDR3.

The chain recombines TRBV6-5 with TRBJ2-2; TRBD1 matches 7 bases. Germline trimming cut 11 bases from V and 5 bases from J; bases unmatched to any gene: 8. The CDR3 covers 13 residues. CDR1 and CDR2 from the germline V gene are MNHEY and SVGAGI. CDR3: CASDRDRTGELFF. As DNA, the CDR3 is TGTGCCTCCGACCGGGACAGAACCGGGGAGCTGTTTTTT.

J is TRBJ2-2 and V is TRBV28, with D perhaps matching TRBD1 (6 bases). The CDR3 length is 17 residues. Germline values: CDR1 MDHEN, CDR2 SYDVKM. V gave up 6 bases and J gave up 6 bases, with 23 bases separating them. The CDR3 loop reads CASSGATGTSSSGELFF. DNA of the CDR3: TGTGCCAGCAGCGGTGCCACCGGGACATCGTCGTCCGGGGAGCTGTTTTTT.

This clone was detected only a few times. This chain's CDR3 is CATSRGQNNSPLHF. The DNA of the CDR3 is TGTGCCACCAGCCGAGGACAGAATAATTCACCCCTCCACTTT. The chain employs TRBV10-3 and TRBJ1-6, with D possibly being TRBD1 (6 bases). The V end was cut by 10 bases, the J end by 5 bases, with 15 bases between. Germline V CDR1 and CDR2: ENHRY, SYGVKD. The CDR3 is made up of 14 amino acids.

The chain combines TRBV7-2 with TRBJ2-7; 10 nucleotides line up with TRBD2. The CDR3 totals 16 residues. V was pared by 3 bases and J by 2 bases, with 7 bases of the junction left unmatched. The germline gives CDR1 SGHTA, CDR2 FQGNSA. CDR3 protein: CASSFVEREGAYEQYF. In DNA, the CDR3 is TGTGCCAGCAGCTTTGTGGAGCGGGAGGGCGCCTACGAGCAGTACTTC.

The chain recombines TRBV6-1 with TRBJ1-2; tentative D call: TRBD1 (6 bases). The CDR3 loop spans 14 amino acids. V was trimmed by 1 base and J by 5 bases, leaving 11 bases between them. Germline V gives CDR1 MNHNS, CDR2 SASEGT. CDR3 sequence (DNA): TGTGCCAGCAGTGAAGGCCGAAGGGGGTATGGCTACACCTTC. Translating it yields CASSEGRRGYGYTF.

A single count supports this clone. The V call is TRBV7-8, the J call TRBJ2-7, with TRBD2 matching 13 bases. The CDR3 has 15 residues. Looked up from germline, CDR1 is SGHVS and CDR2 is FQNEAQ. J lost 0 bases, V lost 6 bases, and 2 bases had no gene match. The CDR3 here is CASRRLAGGSYEQYF. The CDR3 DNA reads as TGTGCCAGCAGGAGACTAGCGGGGGGCTCCTACGAGCAGTACTTC.

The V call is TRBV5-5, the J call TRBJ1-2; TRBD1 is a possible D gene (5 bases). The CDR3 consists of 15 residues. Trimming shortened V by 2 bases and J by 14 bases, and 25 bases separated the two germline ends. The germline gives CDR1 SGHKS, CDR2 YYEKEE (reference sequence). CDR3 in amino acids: CASSLEGAGRTVTTF. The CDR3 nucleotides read TGTGCCAGCAGCTTAGAGGGTGCGGGGCGCACGGTCACGACCTTC.

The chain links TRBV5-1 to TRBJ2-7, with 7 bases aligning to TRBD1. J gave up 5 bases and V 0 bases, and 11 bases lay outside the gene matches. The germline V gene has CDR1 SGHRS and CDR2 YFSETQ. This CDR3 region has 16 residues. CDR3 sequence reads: CASSLGGTGEFNEQYF. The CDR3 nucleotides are TGCGCCAGCAGCTTGGGAGGTACAGGGGAGTTTAACGAGCAGTACTTC.

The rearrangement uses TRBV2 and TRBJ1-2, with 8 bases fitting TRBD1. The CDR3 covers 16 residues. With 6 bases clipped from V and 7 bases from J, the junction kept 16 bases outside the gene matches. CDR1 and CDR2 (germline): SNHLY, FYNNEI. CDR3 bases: TGTGCCAGCAGGCAGGGGGCAGGGGGCGCTTTAGGTGGCTACACCTTC. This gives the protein CASRQGAGGALGGYTF.

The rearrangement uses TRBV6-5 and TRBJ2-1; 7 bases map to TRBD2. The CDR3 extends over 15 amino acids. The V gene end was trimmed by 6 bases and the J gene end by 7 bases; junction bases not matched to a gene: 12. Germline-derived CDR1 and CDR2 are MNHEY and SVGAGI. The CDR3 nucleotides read TGTGCCAGCAGGGGCCCTCCTAGCGGTCGAAATGAGCAGTTCTTC. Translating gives CASRGPPSGRNEQFF.

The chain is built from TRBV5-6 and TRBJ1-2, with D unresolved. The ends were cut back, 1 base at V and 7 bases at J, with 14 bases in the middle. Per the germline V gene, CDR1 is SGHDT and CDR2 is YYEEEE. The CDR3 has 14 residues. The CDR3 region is CASSLFATESGYTF. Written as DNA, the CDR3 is TGTGCCAGCAGCTTGTTTGCCACGGAGAGTGGCTACACCTTC.

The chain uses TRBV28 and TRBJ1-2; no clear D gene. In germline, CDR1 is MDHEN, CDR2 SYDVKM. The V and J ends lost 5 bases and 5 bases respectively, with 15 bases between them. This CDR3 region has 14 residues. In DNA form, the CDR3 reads TGTGCCAGCAGTCAATCGGGGAGTTCTTATGGCTACACCTTC. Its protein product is CASSQSGSSYGYTF.

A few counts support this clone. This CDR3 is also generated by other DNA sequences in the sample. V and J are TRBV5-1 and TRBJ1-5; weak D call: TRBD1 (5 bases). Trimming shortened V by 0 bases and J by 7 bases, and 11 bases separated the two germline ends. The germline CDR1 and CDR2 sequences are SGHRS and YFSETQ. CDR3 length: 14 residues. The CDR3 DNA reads TGCGCCAGCAGCTTGGTAGGGGAGGGACAGCCCCAGCATTTT. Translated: CASSLVGEGQPQHF.

In DNA form, the CDR3 reads TGTGCCAGCAGTTACCGGGGACAGGGCGGTGGCTACACCTTC. Translating it yields CASSYRGQGGGYTF. The chain combines TRBV6-5 with TRBJ1-2; 9 bases align to TRBD1. Losses at the gene ends were 2 bases for V and 7 bases for J; bases not matched to a gene: 5. There are 14 residues in the CDR3. Germline CDR1 and CDR2: MNHEY and SVGAGI.